The clone carrying this T cell receptor (beta chain) occurred a few times. The antigen is unknown. The TCR beta profiling, which covered VDJ combination and CDR3 sequence, was carried out using genomic DNA as the template. TCRdb fed the reads into MiXCR, producing one record per CDR3 protein. The sample contains about 270,000 distinct CDR3 sequences, roughly 50% of which appear only once. The record originates from a study of CD8+CD57+ T cells in acquired aplastic anemia. Study-level points and caveats: Patients shared around 31 CD8+ CDR3 sequences with controls.

Losses at the gene ends were 0 bases for V and 2 bases for J; bases not matched to a gene: 7. Germline CDR1 and CDR2: DFQATT and SNEGSKA (reference sequence). CDR3 size: 16 residues. The receptor's source is a human donor with severe aplastic anemia or a healthy control (not recorded which). The chain has TRBV20-1 and TRBJ2-3, with 8 bases that match TRBD2. Sequencing was performed on sorted CD4+, CD8+, or CD8+CD57+ T cells (not recorded which) from PBMCs. In nucleotides, the CDR3 is TGCAGTGCTAGAGATTTCGCGGGGGGCACCACAGATACGCAGTATTTT. It encodes CSARDFAGGTTDTQYF.